This entry features one T cell receptor beta chain sequence. Its antigen is undetermined. Each CDR3 protein is one row after TCRdb ran MiXCR on the 5' RACE reads. This sample yields 420,000 or so distinct CDR3 sequences, of which roughly 18% are seen a single time; approximately 12% belongs to the top ten. The CDR3 contains 14 residues. CDR1 is MGHRA, CDR2 YSYEKL, per germline. V was trimmed by 0 bases and J by 1 base, leaving 4 bases between them. These data come from a study of identical twins. Points from the study as a whole: Carriage of fewer insertions was seen in abundant cord blood beta clonotypes, whereas memory repertoires showed none.

Sequenced sample: naive T cells sorted from blood. This sequence joins TRBV4-1 and TRBJ1-5; D is ambiguous. The receptor comes from a man in his fifties in good health. The CDR3, as DNA: TGCGCCAGCAGCCAAGAGCAGAGCAATCAGCCCCAGCATTTT. This codes for CASSQEQSNQPQHF.